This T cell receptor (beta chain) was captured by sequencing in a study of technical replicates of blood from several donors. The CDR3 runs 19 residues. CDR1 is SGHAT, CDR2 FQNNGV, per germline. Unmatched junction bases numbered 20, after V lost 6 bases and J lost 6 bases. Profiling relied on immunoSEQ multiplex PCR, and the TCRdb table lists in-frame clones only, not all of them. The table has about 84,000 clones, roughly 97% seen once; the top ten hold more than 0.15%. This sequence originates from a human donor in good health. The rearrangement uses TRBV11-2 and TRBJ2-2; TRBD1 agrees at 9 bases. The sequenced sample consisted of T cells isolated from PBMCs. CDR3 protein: CASSPALPPTGGPSGELFF. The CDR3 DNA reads TGTGCCAGCAGTCCAGCGCTCCCCCCGACAGGGGGGCCCTCCGGGGAGCTGTTTTTT.